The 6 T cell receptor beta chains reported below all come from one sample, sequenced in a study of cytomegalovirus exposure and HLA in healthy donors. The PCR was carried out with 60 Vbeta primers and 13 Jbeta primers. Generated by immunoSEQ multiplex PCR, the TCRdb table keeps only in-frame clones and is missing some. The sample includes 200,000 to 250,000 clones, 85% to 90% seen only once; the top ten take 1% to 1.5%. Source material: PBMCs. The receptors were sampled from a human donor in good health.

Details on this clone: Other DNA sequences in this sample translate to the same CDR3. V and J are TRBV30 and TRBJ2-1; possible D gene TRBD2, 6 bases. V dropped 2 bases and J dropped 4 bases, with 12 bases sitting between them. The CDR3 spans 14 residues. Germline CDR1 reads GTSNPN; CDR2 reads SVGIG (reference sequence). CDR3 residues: CAWSRLARYNEQFF. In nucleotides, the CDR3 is TGTGCCTGGAGTCGCCTAGCGAGATACAATGAGCAGTTCTTC. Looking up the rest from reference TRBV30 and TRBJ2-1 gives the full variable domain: SQTIHQWPATLVQPVGSPLSLECTVEGTSNPNLYWYRQAAGRGLQLLFYSVGIGQISSEVPQNLSASRPQDRQFILSSKKLLLSDSGFYLCAWSRLARYNEQFFGPGTRLTVL.

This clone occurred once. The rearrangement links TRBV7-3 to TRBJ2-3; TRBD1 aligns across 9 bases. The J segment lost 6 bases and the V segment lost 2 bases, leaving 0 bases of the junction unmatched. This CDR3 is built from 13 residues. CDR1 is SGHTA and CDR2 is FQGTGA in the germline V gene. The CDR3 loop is CASSLGTGDTQYF. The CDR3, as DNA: TGTGCCAGCAGCTTAGGGACAGGGGATACGCAGTATTTT.

The CDR3 reads CASSLGTGDYGYTF. The DNA for the CDR3 is TGTGCCAGCAGCTTAGGGACAGGGGACTATGGCTACACCTTC. J is TRBJ1-2 and V is TRBV5-4; TRBD1 matches at 10 bases. The V segment lost 2 bases and the J segment 3 bases; nucleotides outside the gene matches: 1. Germline values: CDR1 SGHNT, CDR2 YYREEE (reference sequence). The CDR3 consists of 14 residues.

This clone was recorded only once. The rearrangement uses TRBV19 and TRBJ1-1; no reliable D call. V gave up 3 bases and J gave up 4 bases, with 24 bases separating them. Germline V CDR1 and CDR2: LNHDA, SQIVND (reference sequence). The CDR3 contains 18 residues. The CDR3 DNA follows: TGTGCCAGTAGTATTTGGTCGGAACCACCTTCTCGGGGCACTGAAGCTTTCTTT. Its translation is CASSIWSEPPSRGTEAFF.

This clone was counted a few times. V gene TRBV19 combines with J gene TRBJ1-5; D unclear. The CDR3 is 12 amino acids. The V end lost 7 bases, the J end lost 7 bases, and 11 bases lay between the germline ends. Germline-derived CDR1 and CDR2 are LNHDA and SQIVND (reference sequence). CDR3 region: CASNPPQQPQHF. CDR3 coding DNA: TGTGCCAGTAACCCACCTCAGCAGCCCCAGCATTTT.

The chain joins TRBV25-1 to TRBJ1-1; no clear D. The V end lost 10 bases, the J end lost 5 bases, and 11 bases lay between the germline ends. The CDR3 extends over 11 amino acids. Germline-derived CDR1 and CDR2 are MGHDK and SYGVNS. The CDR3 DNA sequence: TGTGCCACCAAGAGAAGTACTGAAGCTTTCTTT. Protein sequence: CATKRSTEAFF.